The following is a T cell receptor (beta chain) sequence with its context. The sample originates from a study of blood T cell repertoires in COVID-19. Clones were read by immunoSEQ multiplex PCR, and TCRdb kept only the in-frame ones, dropping some. The sample has approximately 100,000 clones; around 85% are singletons. Germline V lookup: CDR1 LNHNV, CDR2 YYDKDF (reference sequence). The CDR3 extends over 16 amino acids. The ends were cut back, 0 bases at V and 9 bases at J, with 18 bases in the middle. This TCR was sampled from a man older than 75 with acute or convalescent COVID-19. Sequences were obtained from peripheral blood. J is TRBJ2-1 and V is TRBV15, with D possibly TRBD2 on 6 matching bases. For the CDR3, the DNA is TGTGCCACCAGCAGAGATCTTTCCCTAGCGCTCAGTGAGCAGTTCTTC. It encodes CATSRDLSLALSEQFF.